The next 15 T cell receptor beta chains were all read from a single sample in a study of shared clonotypes between healthy human individuals. Some clones are missing from TCRdb's copy, which holds only in-frame ones; the method was immunoSEQ multiplex PCR. The data show around 95,000 clones, with 65% to 70% seen just once and less than 50% held by the top ten. The sample was memory CD8+ T cells sorted from blood. Subset of the sample: CD45RO+ cells pooled with CCR7-negative TemRA cells. These receptors were collected from a man younger than 45 in good health.

The rearrangement joins TRBV7-9 to TRBJ2-3; 8 bases line up with TRBD1. From germline, CDR1 is SEHNR and CDR2 FQNEAQ (reference sequence). The V segment lost 3 bases and the J segment 8 bases; nucleotides outside the gene matches: 7. The CDR3 length is 14 residues. Here the CDR3 reads CASSFQDRVGTQYF. CDR3 sequence (DNA): TGTGCCAGCAGCTTCCAGGACAGGGTGGGTACGCAGTATTTT.

This chain connects TRBV5-1 to TRBJ2-1, with 12 bases aligning to TRBD2. Germline assignment: CDR1 SGHRS and CDR2 YFSETQ. Trimming took 4 bases from V and 9 from J; bases not matched to a gene: 5. The CDR3 is 14 residues long. The CDR3 region has the DNA TGCGCCAGCAGCACGACTAGCGGGAGAGGTGAGCAGTTCTTC. Protein: CASSTTSGRGEQFF. The full variable domain, rest sourced from reference TRBV5-1 and TRBJ2-1, is KAGVTQTPRYLIKTRGQQVTLSCSPISGHRSVSWYQQTPGQGLQFLFEYFSETQRNKGNFPGRFSGRQFSNSRSEMNVSTLELGDSALYLCASSTTSGRGEQFFGPGTRLTVL.

The chain joins TRBV7-9 to TRBJ2-7; 7 bases match TRBD1. CDR1 SEHNR and CDR2 FQNEAQ come from the germline V gene (reference sequence). J was trimmed by 6 bases and V by 4 bases; bases with no gene match: 9. The CDR3 sequence is 14 residues long. CDR3 in amino acids: CASSSTGSRREQYF. The CDR3 bases are TGTGCCAGCAGCTCGACAGGGTCTCGCCGCGAGCAGTACTTC.

The chain is built from TRBV5-4 and TRBJ2-7; D ambiguous. Trimming shortened V by 0 bases and J by 4 bases, and 8 bases separated the two germline ends. Per germline, CDR1 SGHNT and CDR2 YYREEE (reference sequence). The CDR3 totals 13 residues. The CDR3 sequence is CASSLGVSYEQYF. CDR3 nucleotide sequence: TGTGCCAGCAGCTTGGGGGTTTCGTACGAGCAGTACTTC.

This clone was observed a single time. The rearrangement uses TRBV19 and TRBJ2-7, with D perhaps TRBD1 (5 bases). Per the germline V gene, CDR1 is LNHDA and CDR2 is SQIVND (reference sequence). The CDR3 length is 13 residues. Trimming shortened V by 2 bases and J by 4 bases, and 9 bases separated the two germline ends. The CDR3 loop reads CASSIRQGYEQYF. The CDR3 DNA reads TGTGCCAGTAGTATACGGCAGGGTTACGAGCAGTACTTC.

This clone was counted a single time. This rearrangement joins TRBV6-6 to TRBJ2-1, with TRBD2 as a possible D gene (6 bases). Trimming pared 4 bases from V and 0 bases from J, leaving 10 bases between. The CDR3 has 15 residues. Per germline, CDR1 MNHNY and CDR2 SVGAGI (reference sequence). The CDR3 coding sequence is TGTGCCAGCAGTTCGGGGACTGCCTCCTACAATGAGCAGTTCTTC. Its protein is CASSSGTASYNEQFF.

The chain employs TRBV10-3 and TRBJ2-7; D possibly corresponds to TRBD1 (6 bases). Germline loops: CDR1 ENHRY, CDR2 SYGVKD. V dropped 7 bases and J dropped 1 base, with 17 bases sitting between them. The CDR3 runs 15 residues. CDR3 DNA sequence: TGTGCCATCAAACTAGACAGGTCCGGATCCTACGAGCAGTACTTC. It translates to CAIKLDRSGSYEQYF.

The V gene is TRBV7-2, the J gene TRBJ2-2; D may be TRBD2 (6 bases). Germline V gives CDR1 SGHTA, CDR2 FQGNSA. The CDR3 loop spans 15 amino acids. Trimming removed 3 bases at V and 5 bases at J, with 13 bases between. The CDR3 coding sequence is TGTGCCAGCAGCTTGGGGACTGGAGATACCGGGGAGCTGTTTTTT. It is translated as CASSLGTGDTGELFF.

This chain joins TRBV6-1 and TRBJ2-7; 8 bases align to TRBD2. The CDR3 extends over 14 amino acids. Trimming at V came to 6 bases and at J to 0 bases, leaving 4 bases not matched to a gene. Germline-derived CDR1 and CDR2 are MNHNS and SASEGT. The CDR3: CASSIGTSSYEQYF. DNA of the CDR3: TGTGCCAGCAGCATAGGGACTAGCTCCTACGAGCAGTACTTC.

This clone was observed a few times. The chain has TRBV7-2 and TRBJ1-2; D gene uncertain. Trimming took off 4 bases at V and 1 base at J, with 4 bases between the two ends. This CDR3 contains 12 residues. The germline gives CDR1 SGHTA, CDR2 FQGNSA. This CDR3 reads CASSSYNYGYTF. CDR3 in DNA: TGTGCCAGCAGCTCGTATAACTATGGCTACACCTTC.

This clone occurred a few times. The chain uses TRBV14 and TRBJ2-3; no clear D. This CDR3 contains 14 residues. Germline values: CDR1 SGHDN, CDR2 FVKESK. Deletions cut 7 bases from V and 4 bases from J, with 15 bases between. The CDR3 reads CASIGSDAPDTQYF. CDR3 nucleotides: TGTGCCAGCATAGGATCGGATGCCCCAGATACGCAGTATTTT.

This clone came up once. The chain has TRBV10-3 and TRBJ2-7, with D perhaps being TRBD1 or TRBD2 (5 bases each). V lost 5 bases and J 0 bases, leaving 17 bases between the germline ends. The germline V gene encodes CDR1 ENHRY and CDR2 SYGVKD. The CDR3 has 16 residues. In DNA form, the CDR3 reads TGTGCCATCAGTCGGCCAGGGATTGGGAGCTCCTACGAGCAGTACTTC. Its translation: CAISRPGIGSSYEQYF.

This clone was counted ten times or more. The V gene is TRBV9, the J gene TRBJ2-1; 14 bases match TRBD2. The germline V gene encodes CDR1 SGDLS and CDR2 YYNGEE. Losses at the gene ends were 0 bases for V and 0 bases for J; bases not matched to a gene: 8. CDR3 length: 20 amino acids. CDR3: CASSVEGGTSGSHSYNEQFF. Written as DNA, the CDR3 is TGTGCCAGCAGCGTAGAAGGGGGGACTAGCGGGAGCCACTCCTACAATGAGCAGTTCTTC.

J is TRBJ2-1 and V is TRBV28; 7 bases agree with TRBD2. Germline V CDR1 and CDR2: MDHEN, SYDVKM. V gave up 7 bases and J gave up 4 bases; unmatched junction bases: 10. The CDR3 length is 15 residues. CDR3 loop: CASIPTGGGYNEQFF. CDR3 in DNA: TGTGCCAGCATCCCAACTGGGGGGGGGTACAATGAGCAGTTCTTC. Looking up the rest from reference TRBV28 and TRBJ2-1 gives the full variable domain: DVKVTQSSRYLVKRTGEKVFLECVQDMDHENMFWYRQDPGLGLRLIYFSYDVKMKEKGDIPEGYSVSREKKERFSLILESASTNQTSMYLCASIPTGGGYNEQFFGPGTRLTVL.

The chain combines TRBV9 with TRBJ2-5; 7 nucleotides line up with TRBD1. This CDR3 is 14 amino acids long. V shed 3 bases, J shed 1 base, and the junction held 3 bases outside the gene matches. Germline V gives CDR1 SGDLS, CDR2 YYNGEE. The CDR3 loop is CASSETGTQETQYF. Written as DNA, the CDR3 is TGTGCCAGCAGCGAGACAGGGACCCAAGAGACCCAGTACTTC.